This T cell receptor (beta chain) originates from a study of blood T cell repertoires in COVID-19. The wider study: Both acute and convalescent COVID-19 samples were obtained from the United States, Italy and Spain. From T cells, B-cell-depleted T cells, or PBMCs came the material, which was cDNA or gDNA.

The CDR3 covers 14 residues. V was clipped by 7 bases and J by 4 bases, with 16 bases between them. The V gene's germline CDR1 is SQVTM and CDR2 ANQGSEA. Per the original data handling: Reference gene primer amplification in the assay estimated nucleated cell counts. Profiling relied on immunoSEQ multiplex PCR, and the TCRdb table lists in-frame clones only, not all of them. From that table come the V and J calls and clone size; the DNA was used to work out D and trimming. The sample includes some 150,000 clones, 86% of them seen just once. V is TRBV29-1 and J is TRBJ2-2; perhaps TRBD2 as D (5 bases). Material: peripheral blood. The TCR was taken from a woman older than 75 in a cohort sampled during active or convalescent COVID-19. CDR3 in amino acids: CSAGVVAGTGELFF. The DNA of the CDR3 is TGCAGCGCGGGCGTCGTCGCGGGCACCGGGGAGCTGTTTTTT.